These 10 T cell receptor beta chains were sequenced from one sample in a study of T cells in localized non-small cell lung cancer. Clones were sequenced by immunoSEQ multiplex PCR, and TCRdb holds only the in-frame ones, with some missing. This sample has about 26,000 clones; approximately 90% occur once, and the top ten carry roughly 4.1%. The sequences come from peripheral blood, collected before any cancer treatment. The receptor source for this set is a female donor older than 55 with stage II squamous cell lung carcinoma.

The chain uses TRBV7-9 and TRBJ1-2; D not certain. The CDR3 extends over 13 amino acids. The germline V gene has CDR1 SEHNR and CDR2 FQNEAQ (reference sequence). Trimming left V 5 bases short and J 6 bases short, with 13 bases between. The CDR3 spells CASSLLQSHGYTF. The CDR3 bases are TGTGCCAGCAGCCTTTTACAGTCCCATGGCTACACCTTC.

V gene TRBV29-1 combines with J gene TRBJ1-2; 8 nucleotides line up with TRBD1. Germline V CDR1 and CDR2: SQVTM, ANQGSEA. The ends lost 5 bases at V and 8 bases at J; junction bases unmatched: 7. The CDR3 covers 12 residues. The CDR3 region is CSVNRGFYGYTF. CDR3 DNA sequence: TGCAGCGTTAACAGGGGGTTTTACGGCTACACCTTC.

The table lists this clone with a count of one. As DNA, the CDR3 is TGTGCCAGCAGCTTAACAGGGACGGATCTCTATGGCTACACCTTC. Encoded protein: CASSLTGTDLYGYTF. The chain couples TRBV7-2 to TRBJ1-2; D may be TRBD1 (6 bases). This CDR3 contains 15 residues. V shed 2 bases and J shed 4 bases, with 14 bases lying between them. Germline V gene data show CDR1 as SGHTA and CDR2 as FQGNSA.

This clone was seen only once. The CDR3 loop reads CASSLARGFSYEQYF. In DNA form, the CDR3 reads TGTGCCAGCAGCTTAGCGAGAGGGTTCTCCTACGAGCAGTACTTC. The rearrangement links TRBV7-2 to TRBJ2-7; D is possibly TRBD2 (5 bases). CDR1 SGHTA and CDR2 FQGNSA come from the germline V gene. The V end was cut by 0 bases, the J end by 0 bases, with 9 bases between. CDR3 length equals 15 residues.

The rearrangement joins TRBV28 to TRBJ2-3; a possible D gene is TRBD1 (6 bases). Trimming left V 5 bases short and J 2 bases short, with 11 bases between. The CDR3 is 14 amino acids. The germline gives CDR1 MDHEN, CDR2 SYDVKM. The CDR3 coding sequence is TGTGCCAGCAGTCCGTCAGGGGTCACAGATACGCAGTATTTT. Amino acid sequence: CASSPSGVTDTQYF.

This chain joins TRBV2 and TRBJ1-1; tentatively, D is TRBD1 (5 bases). This CDR3 region has 16 residues. Trimming cost V 6 bases and J 1 base, with 18 bases left between them. Germline lookup yields CDR1 SNHLY and CDR2 FYNNEI. Here the CDR3 reads CASSPMPTRGNTEAFF. The CDR3 DNA reads as TGTGCCAGCAGCCCTATGCCGACAAGGGGGAACACTGAAGCTTTCTTT. Based on the CDR3 plus reference TRBV2 and TRBJ1-1, the full variable domain is EPEVTQTPSHQVTQMGQEVILRCVPISNHLYFYWYRQILGQKVEFLVSFYNNEISEKSEIFDDQFSVERPDGSNFTLKIRSTKLEDSAMYFCASSPMPTRGNTEAFFGQGTRLTVV.

V is TRBV7-3 and J is TRBJ2-3, with 10 nucleotides matching TRBD2. Germline CDR1 is SGHTA and CDR2 is FQGTGA. V dropped 5 bases and J dropped 3; count of bases not matched to a gene: 5. This CDR3 comprises 15 residues. CDR3 bases: TGTGCCAGCAGCCCCACTAGCGGGGTGACAGATACGCAGTATTTT. Translated, it gives CASSPTSGVTDTQYF.

This chain uses TRBV4-2 with TRBJ2-1; D perhaps matches TRBD2 (6 bases). V shed 1 base and J shed 6 bases, with 19 bases lying between them. The V gene's germline CDR1 is LGHNA and CDR2 YNFKEQ. This CDR3 spans 17 amino acids. The CDR3 loop is CASSQAKGELASNEQFF. Written as DNA, the CDR3 is TGTGCCAGCAGCCAAGCGAAGGGTGAACTAGCTAGCAATGAGCAGTTCTTC.

CDR3 bases: TGTGCCAGCAGCTTTGGGGGGATTAGCAATCAGCCCCAGCATTTT. It codes for CASSFGGISNQPQHF. V is TRBV5-4 and J is TRBJ1-5; the D gene is possibly TRBD1 (5 bases). The CDR3 totals 15 residues. V lost 2 bases and J lost 0, with 9 bases in between. The germline gives CDR1 SGHNT, CDR2 YYREEE (reference sequence).

CDR3 amino acids: CASSPTGAAYNEQFF. CDR3 in DNA: TGTGCCAGCAGCCCGACAGGGGCCGCCTACAATGAGCAGTTCTTC. The J gene is TRBJ2-1, the V gene TRBV9; 8 bases align to TRBD1. V lost 4 bases, J lost 2 bases, and 5 bases stayed unmatched. This CDR3 has 15 residues. CDR1 is SGDLS, CDR2 YYNGEE, per germline.